This is a list of T cell receptor beta chains from one sample in a study of T cells in Graves' hyperthyroidism and ophthalmopathy. TCRdb recomputed calls from the multiplex PCR reads with MiXCR, one row per CDR3 protein. The sample shows fewer than 600,000 distinct CDR3 sequences, approximately 14% of them seen only once. Sequenced sample: blood. These receptors were taken from a young woman with Graves' hyperthyroidism. Each CDR3 is given with its conserved first and last residue. Fields, in order: V gene, clone size, CDR3 length, D gene, J gene, CDR3 protein. D genes are given only for firm matches. The size of a clone is reported for some rows only, either as once, few or many, or as a class for expanded clones.

>TRBV30|few|14|NA|TRBJ2-1
CAWSARSSYNEQFF
>TRBV4-2|NA|16|NA|TRBJ2-6
CASSEVSQTGANVLTF
>TRBV5-1|few|14|TRBD2|TRBJ2-3
CASKLAGTKDTQYF
>TRBV6-4|few|17|TRBD1|TRBJ2-2
CASSRTGQGAVTGELFF
>TRBV12-3/TRBV12-4|many|13|NA|TRBJ2-3
CASSLGGPDTQYF
>TRBV27|few|14|NA|TRBJ2-4
CASSYQGSENIQYF
>TRBV10-3|NA|14|NA|TRBJ2-1
CAMRGSGMYNEQFF
>TRBV19|NA|15|TRBD2|TRBJ2-2
CASSISAGGHRELFF
>TRBV6-6|NA|15|NA|TRBJ2-2
CASSYPGPGSGELFF
>TRBV30|many|12|NA|TRBJ2-1
CAWSTYNNEQFF
>TRBV10-3|NA|17|NA|TRBJ2-6
CAISAGWGSSGANVLTF
>TRBV5-1|NA|15|NA|TRBJ2-6
CASSPQDSGANVLTF
>TRBV11-2|few|15|NA|TRBJ2-2
CASTPMALNTGELFF
>TRBV6-1|NA|17|TRBD2|TRBJ2-3
CASSPGLAGGVTDTQYF
>TRBV12-3/TRBV12-4|many|15|TRBD1|TRBJ1-6
CASIPGTGGNSPLHF